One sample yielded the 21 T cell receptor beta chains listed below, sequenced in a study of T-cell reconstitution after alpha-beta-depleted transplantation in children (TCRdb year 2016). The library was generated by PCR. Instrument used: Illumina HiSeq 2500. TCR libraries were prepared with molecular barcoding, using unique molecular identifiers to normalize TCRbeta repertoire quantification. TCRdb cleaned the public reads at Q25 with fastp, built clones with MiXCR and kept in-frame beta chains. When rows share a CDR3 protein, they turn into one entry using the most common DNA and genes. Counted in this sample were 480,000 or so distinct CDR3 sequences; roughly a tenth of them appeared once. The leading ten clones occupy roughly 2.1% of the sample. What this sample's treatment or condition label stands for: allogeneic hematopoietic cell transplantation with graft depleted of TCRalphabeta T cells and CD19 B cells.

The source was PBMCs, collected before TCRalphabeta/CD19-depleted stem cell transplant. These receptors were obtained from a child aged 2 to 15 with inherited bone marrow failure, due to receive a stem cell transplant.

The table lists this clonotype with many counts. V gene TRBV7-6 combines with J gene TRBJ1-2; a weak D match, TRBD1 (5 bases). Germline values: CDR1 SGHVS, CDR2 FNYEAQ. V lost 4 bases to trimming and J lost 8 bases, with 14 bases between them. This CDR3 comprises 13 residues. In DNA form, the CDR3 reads TGTGCCAGCAGCTCCTATGATGGGGGGGGCTACACCTTC. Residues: CASSSYDGGGYTF.

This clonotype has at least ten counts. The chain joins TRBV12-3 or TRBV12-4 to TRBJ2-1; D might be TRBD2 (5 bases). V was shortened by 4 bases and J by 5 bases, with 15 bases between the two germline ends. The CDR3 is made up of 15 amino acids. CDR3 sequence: CASSSPLDPNNEQFF. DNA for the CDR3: TGTGCCAGCAGTTCCCCACTAGACCCGAACAATGAGCAGTTCTTC.

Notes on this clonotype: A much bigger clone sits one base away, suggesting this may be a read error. CDR3 loop: CASSQDPRQVGDDPQYF. CDR3 nucleotides: TGCGCCAGCAGCCAAGATCCAAGACAGGTCGGGGATGATCCGCAGTATTTT. The rearrangement uses TRBV4-3 and TRBJ2-3, with TRBD1 as a possible D gene (6 bases). V was trimmed by 0 bases and J by 10 bases, leaving 23 bases between them. The CDR3 sequence is 17 residues long. CDR1 is LGHNA and CDR2 is YSLEER in the germline V gene.

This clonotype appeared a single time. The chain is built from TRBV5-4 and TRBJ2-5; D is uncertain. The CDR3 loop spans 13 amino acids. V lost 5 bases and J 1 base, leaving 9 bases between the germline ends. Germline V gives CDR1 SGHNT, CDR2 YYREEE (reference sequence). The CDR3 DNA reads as TGTGCCAGCAGAAACGGATTCCAAGAGACCCAGTACTTC. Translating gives CASRNGFQETQYF. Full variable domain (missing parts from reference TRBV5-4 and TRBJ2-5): ETGVTQSPTHLIKTRGQQVTLRCSSQSGHNTVSWYQQALGQGPQFIFQYYREEENGRGNFPPRFSGLQFPNYSSELNVNALELDDSALYLCASRNGFQETQYFGPGTRLLVL.

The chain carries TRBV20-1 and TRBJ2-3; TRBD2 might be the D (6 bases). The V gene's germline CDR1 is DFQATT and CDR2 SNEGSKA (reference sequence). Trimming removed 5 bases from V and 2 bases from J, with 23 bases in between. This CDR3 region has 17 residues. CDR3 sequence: CSARRESWEVDTDTQYF. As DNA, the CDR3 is TGCAGTGCTCGAAGGGAATCATGGGAGGTTGACACAGATACGCAGTATTTT.

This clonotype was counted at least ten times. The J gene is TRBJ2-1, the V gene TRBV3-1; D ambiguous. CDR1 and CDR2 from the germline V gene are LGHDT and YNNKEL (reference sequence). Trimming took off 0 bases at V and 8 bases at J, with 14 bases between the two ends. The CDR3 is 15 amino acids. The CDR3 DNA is TGTGCCAGCAGCCAAGAACAACGGCAGCTAGATGAGCAGTTCTTC. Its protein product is CASSQEQRQLDEQFF.

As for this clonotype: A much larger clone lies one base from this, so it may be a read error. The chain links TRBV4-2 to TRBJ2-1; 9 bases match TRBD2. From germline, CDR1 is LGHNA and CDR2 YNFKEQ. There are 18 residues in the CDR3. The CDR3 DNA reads TGTCCCAGCAGCCAGGTGAATACTCGGGCTAGCGGGACTCTTGAGCAGTTCTTC. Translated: CPSSQVNTRASGTLEQFF.

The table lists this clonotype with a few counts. CDR3 in amino acids: CASSPGTSGRKQYF. CDR3 bases: TGTGCCAGCAGCCCCGGGACTAGCGGGAGGAAACAGTACTTC. The V and J genes are TRBV5-4 and TRBJ2-7; 15 bases map to TRBD2. The CDR3 extends over 14 amino acids. The V and J ends lost 4 bases and 10 bases, in that order; junction bases with no gene match: 6. Germline assignment: CDR1 SGHNT and CDR2 YYREEE (reference sequence).

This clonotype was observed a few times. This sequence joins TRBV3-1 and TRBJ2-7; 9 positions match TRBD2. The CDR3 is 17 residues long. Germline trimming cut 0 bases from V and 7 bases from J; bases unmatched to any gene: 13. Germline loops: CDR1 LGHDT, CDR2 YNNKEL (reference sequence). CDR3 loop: CASSQESRREGYGEQYF. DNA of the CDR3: TGTGCCAGCAGCCAAGAATCCCGGCGGGAGGGTTATGGAGAGCAGTACTTC.

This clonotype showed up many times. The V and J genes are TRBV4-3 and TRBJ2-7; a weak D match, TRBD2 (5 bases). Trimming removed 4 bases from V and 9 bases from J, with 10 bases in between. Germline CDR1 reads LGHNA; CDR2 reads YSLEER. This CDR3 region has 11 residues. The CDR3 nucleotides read TGCGCCAGCAGCCTGGAGGTGGGGCAGTACTTC. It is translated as CASSLEVGQYF.

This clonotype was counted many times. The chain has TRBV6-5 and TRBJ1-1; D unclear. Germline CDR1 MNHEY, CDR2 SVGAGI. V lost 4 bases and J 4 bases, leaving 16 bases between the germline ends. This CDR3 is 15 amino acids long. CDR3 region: CASSFRGAKLTEAFF. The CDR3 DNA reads TGTGCCAGCAGTTTTCGGGGAGCGAAACTCACTGAAGCTTTCTTT.

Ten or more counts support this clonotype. The CDR3 sequence is CASSYSVSGRYRDEQYF. The CDR3 DNA reads as TGTGCCAGCAGTTACTCGGTTAGCGGGAGGTATCGCGACGAGCAGTACTTC. This chain uses TRBV6-5 with TRBJ2-7; 10 bases align to TRBD2. V was clipped by 0 bases and J by 5 bases; unmatched bases: 10. This CDR3 has 17 residues. Germline V gene lookup returns CDR1 MNHEY and CDR2 SVGAGI.

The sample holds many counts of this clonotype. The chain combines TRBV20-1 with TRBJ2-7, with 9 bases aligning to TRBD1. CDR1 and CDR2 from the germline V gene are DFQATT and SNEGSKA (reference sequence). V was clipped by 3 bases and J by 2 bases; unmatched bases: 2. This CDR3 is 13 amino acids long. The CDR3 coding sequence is TGCAGTGCTAGGCGGACAGGGGCCTACGAGCAGTACTTC. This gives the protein CSARRTGAYEQYF.

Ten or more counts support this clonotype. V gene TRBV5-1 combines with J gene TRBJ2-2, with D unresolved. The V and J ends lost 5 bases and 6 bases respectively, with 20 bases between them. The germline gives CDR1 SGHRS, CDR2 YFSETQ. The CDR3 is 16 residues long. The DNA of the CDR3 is TGCGCCAGCAGGGGGATTGAGCCCCCTAGGGCCGGGGAGCTGTTTTTT. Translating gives CASRGIEPPRAGELFF.

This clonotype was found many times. CDR3 coding DNA: TGCGCCAGCGGGACCGGGACAGGGGCCACGCAGTTCTTC. This sequence encodes CASGTGTGATQFF. The chain carries TRBV10-2 and TRBJ2-1; 10 bases line up with TRBD1. CDR1 and CDR2 from the germline V gene are WSHSY and SAAADI. The CDR3 totals 13 residues. The V segment lost 8 bases and the J segment 12 bases; nucleotides outside the gene matches: 10.

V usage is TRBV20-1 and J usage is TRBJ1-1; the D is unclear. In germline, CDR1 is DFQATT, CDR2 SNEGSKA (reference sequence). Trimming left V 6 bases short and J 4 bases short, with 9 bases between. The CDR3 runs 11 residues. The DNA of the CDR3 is TGCAGTGCCGTATGGGGCACTGAAGCTTTCTTT. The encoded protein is CSAVWGTEAFF.

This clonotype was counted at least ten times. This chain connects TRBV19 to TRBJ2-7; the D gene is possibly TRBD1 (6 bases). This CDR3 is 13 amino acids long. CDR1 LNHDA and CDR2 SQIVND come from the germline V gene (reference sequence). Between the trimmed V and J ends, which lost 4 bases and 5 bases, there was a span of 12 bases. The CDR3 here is CASSTGTPDEQYF. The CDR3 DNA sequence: TGTGCCAGTAGTACCGGGACACCGGACGAGCAGTACTTC.

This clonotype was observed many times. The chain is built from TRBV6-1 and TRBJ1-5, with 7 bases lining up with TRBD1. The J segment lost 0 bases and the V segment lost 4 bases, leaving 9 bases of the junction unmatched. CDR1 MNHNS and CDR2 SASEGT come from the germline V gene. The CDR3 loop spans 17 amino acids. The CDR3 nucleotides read TGTGCCAGCAGTGCCCCCTACAGGGGCCTTAGCAATCAGCCCCAGCATTTT. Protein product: CASSAPYRGLSNQPQHF.

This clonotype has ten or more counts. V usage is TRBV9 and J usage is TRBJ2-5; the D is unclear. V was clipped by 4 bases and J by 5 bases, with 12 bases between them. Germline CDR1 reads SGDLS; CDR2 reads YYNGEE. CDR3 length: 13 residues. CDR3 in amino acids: CASSPESAETQYF. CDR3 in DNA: TGTGCCAGCAGCCCAGAATCAGCGGAGACCCAGTACTTC.

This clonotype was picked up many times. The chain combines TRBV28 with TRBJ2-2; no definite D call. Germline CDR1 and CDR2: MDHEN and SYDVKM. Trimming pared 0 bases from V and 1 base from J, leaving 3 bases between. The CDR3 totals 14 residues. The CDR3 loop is CASSLWENTGELFF. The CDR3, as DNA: TGTGCCAGCAGTTTATGGGAGAACACCGGGGAGCTGTTTTTT.

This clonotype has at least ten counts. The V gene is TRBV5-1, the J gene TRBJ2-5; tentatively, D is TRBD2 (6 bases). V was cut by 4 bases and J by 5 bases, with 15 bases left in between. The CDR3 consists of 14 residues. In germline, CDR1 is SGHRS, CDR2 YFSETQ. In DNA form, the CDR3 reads TGCGCCAGCAGCACTCCGGGAGTAGGGGAGACCCAGTACTTC. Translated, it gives CASSTPGVGETQYF.